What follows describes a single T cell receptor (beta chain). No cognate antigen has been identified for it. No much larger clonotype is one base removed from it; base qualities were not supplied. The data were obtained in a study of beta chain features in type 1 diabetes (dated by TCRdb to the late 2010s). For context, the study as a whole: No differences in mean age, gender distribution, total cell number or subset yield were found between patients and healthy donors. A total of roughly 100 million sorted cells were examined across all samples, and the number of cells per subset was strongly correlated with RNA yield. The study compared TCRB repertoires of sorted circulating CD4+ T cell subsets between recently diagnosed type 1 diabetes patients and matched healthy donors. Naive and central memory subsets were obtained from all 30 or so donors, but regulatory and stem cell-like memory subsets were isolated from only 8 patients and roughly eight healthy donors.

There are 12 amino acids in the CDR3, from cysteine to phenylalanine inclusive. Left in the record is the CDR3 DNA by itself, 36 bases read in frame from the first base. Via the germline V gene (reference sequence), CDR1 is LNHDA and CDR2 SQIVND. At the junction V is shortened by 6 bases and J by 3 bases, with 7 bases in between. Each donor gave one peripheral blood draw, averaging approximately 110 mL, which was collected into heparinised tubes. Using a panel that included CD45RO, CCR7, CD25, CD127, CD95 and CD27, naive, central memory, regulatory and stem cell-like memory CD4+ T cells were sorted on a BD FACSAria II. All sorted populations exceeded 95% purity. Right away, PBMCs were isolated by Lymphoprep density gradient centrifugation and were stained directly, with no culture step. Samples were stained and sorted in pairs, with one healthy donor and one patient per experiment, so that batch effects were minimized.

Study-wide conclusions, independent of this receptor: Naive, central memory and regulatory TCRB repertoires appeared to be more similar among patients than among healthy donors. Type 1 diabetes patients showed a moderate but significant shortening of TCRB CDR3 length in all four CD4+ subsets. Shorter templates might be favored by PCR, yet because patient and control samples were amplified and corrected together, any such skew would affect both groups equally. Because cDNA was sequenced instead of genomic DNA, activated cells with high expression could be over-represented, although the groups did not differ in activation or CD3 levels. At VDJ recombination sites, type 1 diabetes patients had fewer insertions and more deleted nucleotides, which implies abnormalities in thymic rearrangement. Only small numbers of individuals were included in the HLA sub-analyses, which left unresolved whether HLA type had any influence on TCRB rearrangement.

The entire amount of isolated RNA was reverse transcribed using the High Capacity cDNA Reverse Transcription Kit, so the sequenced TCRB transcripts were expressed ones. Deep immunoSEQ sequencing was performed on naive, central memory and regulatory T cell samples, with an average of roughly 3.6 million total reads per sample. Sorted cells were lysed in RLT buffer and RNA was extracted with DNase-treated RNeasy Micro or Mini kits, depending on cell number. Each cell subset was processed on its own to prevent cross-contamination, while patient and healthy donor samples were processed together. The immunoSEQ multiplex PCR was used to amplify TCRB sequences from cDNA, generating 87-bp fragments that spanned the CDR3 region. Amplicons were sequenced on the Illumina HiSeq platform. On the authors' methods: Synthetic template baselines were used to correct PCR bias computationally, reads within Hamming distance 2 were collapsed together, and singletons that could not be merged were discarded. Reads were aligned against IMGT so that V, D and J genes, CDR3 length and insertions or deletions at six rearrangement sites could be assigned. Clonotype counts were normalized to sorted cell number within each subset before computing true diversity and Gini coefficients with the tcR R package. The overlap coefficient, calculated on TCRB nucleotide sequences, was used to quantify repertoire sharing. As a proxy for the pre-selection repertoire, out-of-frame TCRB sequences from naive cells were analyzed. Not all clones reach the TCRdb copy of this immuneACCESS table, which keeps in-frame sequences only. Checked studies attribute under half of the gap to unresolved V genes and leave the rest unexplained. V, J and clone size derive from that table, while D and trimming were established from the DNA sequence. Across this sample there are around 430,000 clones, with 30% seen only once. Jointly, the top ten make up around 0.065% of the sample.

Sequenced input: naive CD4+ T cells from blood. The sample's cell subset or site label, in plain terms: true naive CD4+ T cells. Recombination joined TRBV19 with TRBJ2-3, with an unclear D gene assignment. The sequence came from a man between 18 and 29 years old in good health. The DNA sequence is TGTGCCAGTAGCCCAAGGACAGATACGCAGTATTTT. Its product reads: CASSPRTDTQYF.